These 6 T cell receptor beta chains came from one sample sequenced in a study of human T cells and chemical hapten exposure. TCRdb ran MiXCR on the RACE reads and lists one entry per CDR3 protein. The sample lists 150,000 to 200,000 distinct CDR3 sequences; 14% were seen once. Time point defined: patch test 1, 2 weeks after DPC sensitization. Treatment given: therapeutic diphenylcyclopropenone sensitization with weekly scalp DPC. The sequences come from whole blood, collected in connection with sensitization to the hapten diphenylcyclopropenone (DPC). Receptor source: a woman aged 30 to 39 with alopecia areata. Some clones in this sample may be carry-over from other donors' samples.

The rearrangement uses TRBV28 and TRBJ1-1; the D is unclear. The length of the CDR3 is 17 residues. V was trimmed by 3 bases and J by 3 bases, leaving 20 bases between them. CDR1 is MDHEN and CDR2 is SYDVKM in the germline V gene. Here the CDR3 reads CASSFAANRIWDTEAFF. CDR3 nucleotide sequence: TGTGCCAGCAGTTTCGCCGCCAACCGAATCTGGGACACTGAAGCTTTCTTT.

This clonotype has a handful of counts. The rearrangement links TRBV7-2 to TRBJ2-4; D is uncertain. V lost 4 bases and J lost 6, with 10 bases in between. The CDR3 has 13 residues. Per the germline V gene, CDR1 is SGHTA and CDR2 is FQGNSA. CDR3 nucleotide sequence: TGTGCCAGCAGCTCCGGAGCAGGAAACATTCAGTACTTC. Its protein product is CASSSGAGNIQYF.

This clonotype was counted between two and nine times. The V call is TRBV28, the J call TRBJ2-7; the D is unclear. The germline V gene encodes CDR1 MDHEN and CDR2 SYDVKM. The length of the CDR3 is 12 residues. V was trimmed by 7 bases and J by 2 bases, leaving 9 bases between them. The CDR3 spells CASTPGPYEQYF. The CDR3 DNA reads as TGTGCCAGCACTCCAGGCCCCTACGAGCAGTACTTC.

The chain links TRBV6-5 to TRBJ2-7; 13 bases fit TRBD2. CDR3 size: 15 residues. The germline V gene encodes CDR1 MNHEY and CDR2 SVGAGI. The ends lost 2 bases at V and 6 bases at J; junction bases unmatched: 4. The CDR3 DNA reads as TGTGCCAGCAGTTACGGGGGACTAGCGGGGATCGAGCAGTACTTC. As protein: CASSYGGLAGIEQYF.

This clonotype has just a few counts. The chain joins TRBV7-8 to TRBJ2-7; 7 nucleotides line up with TRBD2. Germline lookup yields CDR1 SGHVS and CDR2 FQNEAQ. There are 13 residues in the CDR3. Trimming cost V 6 bases and J 4 bases; bases outside gene matches: 6. The CDR3: CASRGRAEYEQYF. The CDR3 DNA is TGTGCCAGCAGGGGGAGGGCAGAATACGAGCAGTACTTC.

Many counts were recorded for this clonotype. The chain carries TRBV19 and TRBJ1-6; 7 positions match TRBD1. J lost 10 bases, V lost 4 bases, and 7 bases had no gene match. This CDR3 contains 14 residues. In germline, CDR1 is LNHDA, CDR2 SQIVND (reference sequence). The CDR3 here is CASSRRQGGSPLHF. CDR3 in DNA: TGTGCCAGTAGTAGAAGACAGGGTGGATCACCCCTCCACTTT.